Listed below are T cell receptor beta chains from one sample, sequenced in a study of OX40 agonist ivuxolimab in advanced cancers. Measured with immunoSEQ multiplex PCR; TCRdb has only the in-frame clones, and not every one. The repertoire consists of tens of thousands of clones, with around nine tenths occurring once and the leading ten covering under 3%. Material: CD4+ or CD8+ T cells sorted from blood, obtained in a trial of the OX40 agonist ivuxolimab. The receptors were gathered from an adult with an advanced solid tumor such as melanoma, head and neck, liver or kidney cancer. The CDR3 runs from the conserved cysteine through the conserved F or W. D genes are given only for firm matches. Clone size is shown for a subset of rows, as once, few, many or a class of expanded clone.

v_call	d_call	clone_size	j_call	cdr3_nt	cdr3_aa
TRBV27	TRBD2	.	TRBJ2-1	TGTGCCAGCAGTCCGGACACTAGCGCTCGCTTCAATGAGCAGTTCTTC	CASSPDTSARFNEQFF
TRBV6-5	TRBD1	.	TRBJ2-7	TGTGCCAGCAGCTCCACAGGGGGCGCCTACGAGCAGTACTTC	CASSSTGGAYEQYF
TRBV10-3	.	.	TRBJ1-3	TGTGCCATCGTCCCTGGGGGCCTCAGGGGAAACACCATATATTTT	CAIVPGGLRGNTIYF
TRBV18	TRBD2	.	TRBJ2-7	TGTGCCAGCTCAATGGGAGGGGTAGGACGAGAGCAGTACTTC	CASSMGGVGREQYF
TRBV6-5	.	few	TRBJ2-7	TGTGCCAGCAGATACGACACGGGGAACTACGAGCAGTACTTC	CASRYDTGNYEQYF
TRBV5-6	TRBD1	.	TRBJ1-2	TGTGCCAGCAGCTCGGGACAGATCCTCTATGGCTACACCTTC	CASSSGQILYGYTF
TRBV27	.	.	TRBJ1-5	TGTGCCAGCAGCCGACAGATAACGGATCAGCCCCAGCATTTT	CASSRQITDQPQHF
TRBV28	.	.	TRBJ1-6	TGTGCCAGCAGTCTCATGGGTGATTCACCCCTCCACTTT	CASSLMGDSPLHF
TRBV7-9	.	once	TRBJ1-1	TGTGCCAGCAGCCGGGGGGGTGAAGCTTTCTTT	CASSRGGEAFF
TRBV7-2	TRBD1	.	TRBJ1-1	TGTGCCAGCAGCTTAGTGACGGGACAGGGGGCTAGTGCTTTCTTT	CASSLVTGQGASAFF
TRBV2	.	.	TRBJ2-1	TGTGCCAGCAGTGAAGCGGTTGAGCAGTTCTTC	CASSEAVEQFF
TRBV2	.	.	TRBJ1-5	TGTGCCAGCAGGGCGACAGCCGTGGGCAATCAGCCCCAGCATTTT	CASRATAVGNQPQHF
TRBV18	TRBD1	.	TRBJ1-2	TGTGCCAGCTCACCAGCCCACGGACAGGGTCCGCGGGGCTACACCTTC	CASSPAHGQGPRGYTF
TRBV6-6	.	.	TRBJ2-3	TGTGCCAGCAGACCACTTACCTCTAGCACAGATACGCAGTATTTT	CASRPLTSSTDTQYF
TRBV5-4	TRBD1	.	TRBJ2-5	TGTGCCAGCACCATCAGGACAGGGGAGACAAAGACCCAGTACTTC	CASTIRTGETKTQYF
TRBV28	.	.	TRBJ1-1	TGTGCCAGCAGATTCACCACAGGGAACACTGAAGCTTTCTTT	CASRFTTGNTEAFF
TRBV2	.	once	TRBJ1-1	TGTGCCAGCACCAGCAGGAACACTGAAGCTTTCTTT	CASTSRNTEAFF